This T cell receptor beta chain was captured in a study of blood T cell repertoires in COVID-19 (dated by TCRdb to 2020 to 2022). Concerning the study at large: Samples covering the acute and convalescent phases of COVID-19 were provided by collaborators in the United States, Italy and Spain. HLA class I and class II types, where available, came from metadata supplied by the sample provider rather than from assay-based typing. The sample metadata nearly always contained a de-identified subject ID, COVID-19 status, age in years and sex. A freely available public database, intended as a resource for researchers studying the immune response to SARS-CoV-2, is where the repertoires were released. The dataset comprised deeply sampled blood TCRbeta repertoires from subjects exposed to, actively infected with, or recovered from COVID-19. The material from the prospective study consisted of cDNA or gDNA derived from T cells, B-cell-depleted T cells, or PBMCs. The samples were drawn from the first 160 participants of the ongoing ImmuneRACE study and from 1,254 subjects provided by 6 global collaborators.

Overall results and qualifications from the work: The quantity of clinical and demographic metadata differed by source and by participant and was supplied without curation.

The CDR3, cysteine through phenylalanine, is 13 amino acids long. Only the CDR3 part of the read is kept: 39 bases, read in frame from the first base. Per the germline V gene, SGHTA is the CDR1 and FQGNSA is the CDR2. From V the trimming removes 4 bases and from J it removes 7 bases, while the gene matches leave 2 bases of the junction unaccounted for. Each collaborating institution followed its own protocols to collect whole blood in K2EDTA tubes. For TCRbeta analysis, collaborators shipped samples as frozen whole blood, isolated PBMCs, or DNA extracted from either of those sample types. TCRbeta CDR3 regions were amplified from genomic DNA by means of the immunoSEQ Assay, a bias-controlled multiplex PCR. As for how the authors treated the data: Nucleated cell counts per sample were estimated from amplification of reference gene primers within the assay. To quantify the absolute abundance of each unique TCRbeta CDR3 rearrangement, sequence reads were collapsed and filtered. For each sample, productive Simpson clonality was calculated by taking the square root of Simpson's diversity index across productive rearrangements. In its TCRdb copy, this immuneACCESS table keeps in-frame sequences only and misses some clones. Where compared with another copy, unresolved V genes explain less than half of these, and the others have no known cause. V, J and clone size were drawn from that table, and D and trimming were deduced from the DNA. The sample profile shows some 70,000 clones; 79% of them were found once. In total, the top ten clones hold about 10% of the sample.

This clone has more than one count but fewer than ten. This receptor's antigen is unknown. Per-base qualities were not stored, and no clone one base away is much larger. This sequence uses TRBV7-2 and TRBJ2-1, with 9 junctional bases fitting TRBD1. Material: peripheral blood. The TCR comes from a woman between 50 and 59 years old with acute or convalescent COVID-19. The DNA sequence reads TGTGCCAGCAGCTGGGGACAGGGAAATGAGCAGTTCTTC. Its translation reads: CASSWGQGNEQFF.